The following is a TCR beta chain sequence with its context. The sample originates from a study of T-cell memory formation after mild COVID-19. The V and J ends lost 6 bases and 6 bases, in that order; junction bases with no gene match: 9. Germline loops: CDR1 LNHDA, CDR2 SQIVND (reference sequence). CDR3 length equals 15 residues. In TCRdb, the 5' RACE reads were re-called with MiXCR into one record per CDR3 protein. Of 410,000 or so distinct CDR3 sequences in the sample, under 25% were seen once. The receptor was derived from an adult woman who had mild COVID-19 (a few samples of this study predate the infection). Cell type and time point are not known. The chain links TRBV19 to TRBJ2-1; 9 bases align to TRBD1. The specimen was PBMCs or a T cell subset sorted from them (not recorded which). This CDR3 reads CASRPGDRDSNEQFF. The CDR3 DNA reads as TGTGCCAGTAGGCCCGGGGACAGGGATTCCAATGAGCAGTTCTTC.